A few counts support the clone carrying this TCR beta chain. The CDR3 contains 14 residues. Germline V gene sequence: CDR1 MNHEY, CDR2 SMNVEV (reference sequence). V was clipped by 6 bases and J by 8 bases, with 19 bases between them. These data belong to a study of T-cell memory formation after mild COVID-19. TCRdb used MiXCR to reprocess the 5' RACE reads, holding one entry per CDR3 protein. The data show around 300,000 distinct CDR3 sequences, 8.2% seen once. Sequenced input: PBMCs or a T cell subset sorted from them (not recorded which). The receptor was derived from a young man who had mild COVID-19 (a few samples of this study predate the infection). Cell type and time point are not known. V and J are TRBV27 and TRBJ1-2; D unclear. The CDR3 sequence is CASRSGESISGYTF. In DNA form, the CDR3 reads TGTGCCAGCAGAAGCGGGGAATCGATCTCAGGCTACACCTTC.